This TCR beta chain was captured by sequencing in a study of Graves' ophthalmopathy and Graves' hyperthyroidism. PBMCs came from less than 13 ml of fresh peripheral blood. Transcripts of RNA were the source for amplifying TCR beta CDR3 regions. Second-round multiplex PCR came after a first-round RT-PCR that employed HTBI primers. TCRdb reanalysed the multiplex PCR reads using MiXCR and keeps one entry per CDR3 protein. This sample has a few hundred thousand distinct CDR3 sequences; about 16% occur once, and the top ten carry 1.5% to 2%. Findings and caveats of the study: Discrimination between ophthalmopathy and stable hyperthyroidism by a 13-signature model showed roughly 88% sensitivity and roughly 81% specificity.

CDR3 length equals 15 residues. V lost 1 base to trimming and J lost 4 bases; unmatched junction nucleotides: 5. CDR1 LGHDT and CDR2 YNNKEL come from the germline V gene (reference sequence). Notes on this clonotype: Its antigen is still unknown.

Sequencing was performed on peripheral blood. V usage is TRBV3-1 and J usage is TRBJ1-1; 8 nucleotides agree with TRBD1. This clonotype was sampled from a woman younger than 35 with Graves' ophthalmopathy. This CDR3 reads CASSQAGGRSTEAFF. CDR3 nucleotide sequence: TGTGCCAGCAGCCAAGCAGGGGGCCGGAGCACTGAAGCTTTCTTT. Full variable domain (rest looked up from reference TRBV3-1 and TRBJ1-1): DTAVSQTPKYLVTQMGNDKSIKCEQNLGHDTMYWYKQDSKKFLKIMFSYNNKELIINETVPNRFSPKSPDKAHLNLHINSLELGDSAVYFCASSQAGGRSTEAFFGQGTRLTVV.